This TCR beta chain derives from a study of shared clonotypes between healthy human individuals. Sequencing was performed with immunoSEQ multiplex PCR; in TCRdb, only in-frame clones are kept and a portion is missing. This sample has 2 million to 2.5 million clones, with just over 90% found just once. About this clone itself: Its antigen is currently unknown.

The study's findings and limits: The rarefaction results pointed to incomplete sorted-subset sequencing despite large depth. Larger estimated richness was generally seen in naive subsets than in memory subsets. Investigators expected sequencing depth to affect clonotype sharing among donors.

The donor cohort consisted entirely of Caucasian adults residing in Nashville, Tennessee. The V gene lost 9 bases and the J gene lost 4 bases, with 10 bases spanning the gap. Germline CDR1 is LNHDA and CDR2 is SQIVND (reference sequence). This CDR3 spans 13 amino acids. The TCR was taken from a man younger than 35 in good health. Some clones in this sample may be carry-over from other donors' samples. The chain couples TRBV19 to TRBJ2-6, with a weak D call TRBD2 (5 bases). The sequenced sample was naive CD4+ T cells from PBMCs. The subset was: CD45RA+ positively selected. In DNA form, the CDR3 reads TGTGCCAGCGAAGCGGCAGGGGCCAACGTCCTGACTTTC. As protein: CASEAAGANVLTF.